Listed here are 29 T cell receptor beta chains from one sample, sequenced in a study of tumor and adjacent non-tumor tissue in lung cancer (dated by TCRdb to the late 2010s). Library prep was done by multiplex PCR. This sample was sequenced with an Illumina HiSeq 2500. TCRbeta libraries were constructed through three rounds of nested PCR with primers (Table S4) according to protocols adapted from ARM-PCR. TCRdb reran the public reads through fastp at Q25 and MiXCR, keeping productive beta chains. Records with the same CDR3 protein are collapsed into one entry carrying the most frequent genes and DNA. In all, the sample holds 85,000 to 100,000 distinct CDR3 sequences, and around 64% of those were seen once. Around 16% of the sample comes from the top ten. RNA was extracted from bulk unsorted tissue and checked for quality with a NanoDrop ND-1000 and an Agilent 2100. What was sequenced was lung tumor tissue. Every receptor here comes from a man in his fifties or sixties with non-small cell lung cancer.

Comments on this clonotype: Since the CDR3 does not end with the conserved phenylalanine or tryptophan, this likely comes from a read error. The rearrangement uses TRBV11-3 and TRBJ2-1; D not certain. This CDR3 spans 15 amino acids. Looked up from germline, CDR1 is SGHNT and CDR2 is YENEEA. V lost 3 bases and J 0 bases, leaving 9 bases between the germline ends. CDR3 nucleotide sequence: TGTGCCAGCAGCTTGAAGGGCCTCTCCTACAATGAGCAGTTCCTC. The encoded protein is CASSLKGLSYNEQFL.

With respect to this clonotype: A read error may explain this, as a much larger clone is one base away. The V and J genes are TRBV6-5 and TRBJ2-7; TRBD1 is a possible D gene (5 bases). Trimming removed 6 bases from V and 3 bases from J, with 15 bases in between. CDR3 length equals 14 residues. Germline loops: CDR1 MNHEY, CDR2 SVGAGI. The CDR3 is CASRRPDTFYEQYF. The CDR3 nucleotides read TGTGCCAGCAGACGGCCGGACACCTTCTACGAGCAGTACTTC.

For this clonotype: A much larger clone lies one base from this, so it may be a read error. The chain has TRBV20-1 and TRBJ2-1; 8 bases are shared with TRBD1. The CDR3 sequence is 15 residues long. CDR1 is DFQATT, CDR2 SNEGSKA, per germline (reference sequence). V was clipped by 0 bases and J by 5 bases; unmatched bases: 6. In DNA form, the CDR3 reads TGCAGTGCTAGAGACCACAGGGGGGTAAACAATGAGCAGTTCTTC. Protein sequence: CSARDHRGVNNEQFF.

This clonotype was seen only a few times. A much larger clone lies one base from this, so it may be a read error. The chain's CDR3 is CSARMVGGHGELFF. CDR3 DNA sequence: TGCAGTGCTAGAATGGTCGGGGGGCACGGGGAGCTGTTTTTT. V is TRBV20-1 and J is TRBJ2-2; a weak D match, TRBD2 (7 bases). Germline assignment: CDR1 DFQATT and CDR2 SNEGSKA (reference sequence). The V gene lost 2 bases and the J gene lost 7 bases, with 14 bases spanning the gap. The CDR3 is 14 amino acids.

This clonotype has at least ten counts. This rearrangement joins TRBV29-1 to TRBJ1-1; TRBD1 matches 10 bases. The CDR3 runs 12 residues. Germline values: CDR1 SQVTM, CDR2 ANQGSEA. V shed 6 bases, J shed 5 bases, and the junction held 3 bases outside the gene matches. The CDR3 region has the DNA TGCAGCGTAGGGACAGGGGTTACTGAAGCTTTCTTT. Its protein is CSVGTGVTEAFF.

V gene TRBV11-1 combines with J gene TRBJ2-1; TRBD1 is a possible D gene (5 bases). Germline V gene lookup returns CDR1 SGHAT and CDR2 FQDESV (reference sequence). The ends were cut back, 1 base at V and 0 bases at J, with 22 bases in the middle. This CDR3 comprises 20 residues. Here the CDR3 reads CASSLGGQGEKGTSYNEQFF. The DNA of the CDR3 is TGTGCCAGCAGCTTAGGAGGCCAGGGCGAGAAGGGAACCTCCTACAATGAGCAGTTCTTC.

A note on this clonotype: Because it lacks the conserved phenylalanine or tryptophan at the end, this CDR3 is likely a read error. The chain is built from TRBV6-1 and TRBJ2-1; D is possibly TRBD2 (5 bases). The CDR3 is 12 amino acids. The germline V gene encodes CDR1 MNHNS and CDR2 SASEGT. For the CDR3, the DNA is TGTGGCAGCAAGAGAGGGTACAATGAGCAGTTCTTA. Translation gives CGSKRGYNEQFL.

The chain carries TRBV11-3 and TRBJ2-2, with 8 nucleotides matching TRBD2. The CDR3 consists of 15 residues. Germline loops: CDR1 SGHNT, CDR2 YENEEA. V lost 5 bases, J lost 8 bases, and 10 bases stayed unmatched. The CDR3 spells CASSQTSGGIGELFF. Written as DNA, the CDR3 is TGTGCCAGCAGCCAAACAAGCGGGGGTATTGGGGAGCTGTTTTTT.

The rearrangement links TRBV5-4 to TRBJ2-3; D is uncertain. The CDR3 extends over 15 amino acids. The germline V gene encodes CDR1 SGHNT and CDR2 YYREEE (reference sequence). V lost 3 bases, J lost 5 bases, and 16 bases lay in between. CDR3: CASSYGPSGEDTQYF. CDR3 in DNA: TGTGCCAGCAGCTACGGCCCCTCCGGCGAAGATACGCAGTATTTT.

As to this clonotype: The CDR3 ends on some other residue instead of the conserved phenylalanine or tryptophan, so this is likely a read error. This sequence joins TRBV7-8 and TRBJ1-1; D call uncertain. CDR1 is SGHVS and CDR2 is FQNEAQ in the germline V gene. The germline V and J ends were trimmed by 8 bases and 1 base, with 20 bases remaining between them. This CDR3 is built from 16 residues. The CDR3 here is CASRTRHGVRNTEAFS. The CDR3 bases are TGTGCCAGCCGCACACGACATGGGGTTCGGAACACTGAAGCTTTCTCT.

The chain recombines TRBV11-2 with TRBJ2-7, with 9 bases that match TRBD2. This CDR3 is built from 19 residues. Germline loops: CDR1 SGHAT, CDR2 FQNNGV. V dropped 7 bases and J dropped 4; count of bases not matched to a gene: 23. This chain's CDR3 is CASTHSGPAGGLSGYEQYF. The DNA of the CDR3 is TGTGCCAGCACCCACTCGGGACCAGCGGGAGGCCTATCGGGGTACGAGCAGTACTTC.

This clonotype has ten or more counts. The gene calls are TRBV4-1 and TRBJ2-5; TRBD1 matches 7 bases. J gave up 4 bases and V 0 bases, and 5 bases lay outside the gene matches. This CDR3 has 15 residues. CDR1 is MGHRA and CDR2 is YSYEKL in the germline V gene. The CDR3 nucleotides are TGCGCCAGCAGCCAAGATGAGGGGGCAGTAGAGACCCAGTACTTC. It specifies CASSQDEGAVETQYF.

The V gene is TRBV20-1, the J gene TRBJ1-5, with D possibly being TRBD1 (5 bases). Germline V gene sequence: CDR1 DFQATT, CDR2 SNEGSKA (reference sequence). This CDR3 has 14 amino acids. The V end was cut by 2 bases, the J end by 4 bases, with 12 bases between. The CDR3 sequence is CSARFQGWNQPQHF. CDR3 DNA: TGCAGTGCTAGATTTCAGGGATGGAATCAGCCCCAGCATTTT.

As to this clonotype: One end of the junction fails to match germline, which may point to a read error. J is TRBJ2-3 and V is TRBV5-6; D is unclear. Germline V gene lookup returns CDR1 SGHDT and CDR2 YYEEEE. The CDR3 sequence is 13 residues long. The CDR3 region is CASSLPGLDTRYF. CDR3 DNA: TGTGCCAGCAGCTTACCGGGCCTGGATACGCGGTATTTT.

This clonotype was found many times. The CDR3 spells CASSRVDRNGNEQFF. CDR3 coding DNA: TGTGCCAGCAGCCGGGTTGACAGGAATGGCAATGAGCAGTTCTTC. J is TRBJ2-1 and V is TRBV28, with D possibly matching TRBD1 (6 bases). Per germline, CDR1 MDHEN and CDR2 SYDVKM. V was clipped by 6 bases and J by 6 bases, with 18 bases between them. This CDR3 spans 15 amino acids. Full variable domain (outside the CDR3, taken from reference TRBV28 and TRBJ2-1): DVKVTQSSRYLVKRTGEKVFLECVQDMDHENMFWYRQDPGLGLRLIYFSYDVKMKEKGDIPEGYSVSREKKERFSLILESASTNQTSMYLCASSRVDRNGNEQFFGPGTRLTVL.

Regarding this clonotype: Because the CDR3 is missing its conserved closing phenylalanine or tryptophan, this is likely a read error. The chain has TRBV29-1 and TRBJ2-1; the match to TRBD2 covers 10 bases. In germline, CDR1 is SQVTM, CDR2 ANQGSEA. This CDR3 has 14 amino acids. CDR3 coding DNA: TGCAGCATTGACGGAGCGGGGGGGCTCAATGAGCAGTTCCTC. Its protein is CSIDGAGGLNEQFL.

CDR3 bases: TGTGCCAGGAGTTCGCGGACTAGCGGATACAATGAGCAGTTCTTC. Its translation: CARSSRTSGYNEQFF. The chain recombines TRBV11-2 with TRBJ2-1; 10 positions agree with TRBD2. Unmatched junction bases numbered 9, after V lost 9 bases and J lost 4 bases. CDR3 size: 15 residues. Germline V gene data show CDR1 as SGHAT and CDR2 as FQNNGV.

A word on this clonotype: One junction end does not reproduce the germline sequence, and a read error may be involved. The V call is TRBV6-5, the J call TRBJ2-5, with unresolved D. Germline CDR1 MNHEY, CDR2 SVGAGI. The CDR3 contains 15 residues. Here the CDR3 DNA reads TGTGCCATCAGTCAACGACTGGGTTGGCGAGAGACCCAGTACTTC. Protein product: CAISQRLGWRETQYF.

At least ten counts were recorded for this clonotype. The chain has TRBV5-4 and TRBJ2-6, with TRBD2 matching 11 bases. The trim removed 3 bases at V and 0 bases at J, leaving 5 bases unmatched. The CDR3 is 18 amino acids. Germline V gene lookup returns CDR1 SGHNT and CDR2 YYREEE (reference sequence). In nucleotides, the CDR3 is TGTGCCAGCAGCTCTAGACTAGCGGGGTTCTCTGGGGCCAACGTCCTGACTTTC. The encoded protein is CASSSRLAGFSGANVLTF.

About this clonotype itself: A junction end diverges from the germline sequence, so it may reflect a read error. The chain carries TRBV6-2 or TRBV6-3 and TRBJ2-7; the D gene is possibly TRBD2 (6 bases). The CDR3 length is 13 residues. The germline CDR1 and CDR2 sequences are MNHEY and SVGEGT. In nucleotides, the CDR3 is TGTACCAGCGCATCGGGAGCTACCTACGAGCAGTACTTC. This encodes CTSASGATYEQYF.

Concerning this clonotype itself: The junction does not match germline at one end; this may be a read error. The chain carries TRBV29-1 and TRBJ2-2; possibly TRBD1 for D (7 bases). CDR3 length: 14 amino acids. Germline CDR1 is SQVTM and CDR2 is ANQGSEA. Here the CDR3 DNA reads TGCAGCGCCCAAAAGGGGGCTAGCGCCGGGGAGCTGTATTTT. It encodes CSAQKGASAGELYF.

The genes are TRBV11-1 and TRBJ1-2; no firm D call. Germline V lookup: CDR1 SGHAT, CDR2 FQDESV (reference sequence). With 2 bases removed from V and 7 bases from J, the gap between germline ends came to 11 bases. The CDR3 has 13 amino acids. The CDR3 nucleotides read TGTGCCAGCAGCTTATCATACGGTGGTGGCTACACCTTC. It yields the protein CASSLSYGGGYTF.

The J gene is TRBJ1-6, the V gene TRBV6-2 or TRBV6-3, with D tentatively TRBD1 (5 bases). CDR3 length equals 16 residues. CDR1 MNHEY and CDR2 SVGEGT come from the germline V gene. V gave up 6 bases and J gave up 10 bases, with 22 bases separating them. The CDR3 DNA is TGTGCCAGCAGCACTCCCCGGGGCGGGATTGAATCACCCCTCCACTTT. This codes for CASSTPRGGIESPLHF.

Ten or more counts support this clonotype. V usage is TRBV6-1 and J usage is TRBJ1-2; D possibly corresponds to TRBD1 (6 bases). This CDR3 comprises 15 residues. CDR1 MNHNS and CDR2 SASEGT come from the germline V gene. Between the trimmed V and J ends, which lost 3 bases and 3 bases, there was a span of 14 bases. The CDR3 loop reads CASSDRGSSHYGYTF. CDR3 bases: TGTGCCAGCAGTGACAGGGGATCCTCCCACTATGGCTACACCTTC.

This clonotype was recorded at least ten times. The chain links TRBV20-1 to TRBJ2-5; D possibly corresponds to TRBD2 (7 bases). The V gene lost 6 bases and the J gene lost 2 bases, with 19 bases spanning the gap. CDR3 length: 15 amino acids. The V gene's germline CDR1 is DFQATT and CDR2 SNEGSKA (reference sequence). CDR3 sequence: CSANPGRGTQETQYF. The CDR3, as DNA: TGCAGTGCCAACCCAGGGAGGGGGACGCAAGAGACCCAGTACTTC.

Remarks on this clonotype: The junction departs from the called germline gene at one end, perhaps through a read error. This chain joins TRBV11-1 and TRBJ1-2; D might be TRBD1 (6 bases). CDR1 and CDR2 (germline): SGHAT, FQDESV (reference sequence). The CDR3 totals 15 residues. DNA for the CDR3: TGTGCCAGCAGCGCCAATACAGGGAAAAACTATGACTACACCTTC. Translation: CASSANTGKNYDYTF.

About this clonotype itself: A much more abundant neighbour one base away suggests this may be a read error. The chain recombines TRBV7-9 with TRBJ1-2; 7 nucleotides align to TRBD1. V lost 8 bases and J lost 3; bases outside the gene matches: 9. Looked up from germline, CDR1 is SEHNR and CDR2 is FQNEAQ (reference sequence). This CDR3 comprises 14 residues. Here the CDR3 DNA reads TGTGCCAGCTGCTCTAGACAGGGCGACTATGGCTACACCTTC. The encoded protein is CASCSRQGDYGYTF.

This clonotype was recorded only once. The rearrangement joins TRBV4-2 to TRBJ2-3, with D possibly TRBD1 on 5 matching bases. CDR1 is LGHNA, CDR2 YNFKEQ, per germline. Trimming cost V 7 bases and J 1 base, with 21 bases left between them. There are 17 residues in the CDR3. CDR3 DNA sequence: TGTGCCAGCATGGTAGGCCCCCTGGACACTGGCACAGATACGCAGTATTTT. It encodes CASMVGPLDTGTDTQYF.

With regard to this clonotype: One end of the junction fails to match germline, which may point to a read error. The rearrangement links TRBV11-3 to TRBJ2-1, with TRBD2 identical over 16 bases. In germline, CDR1 is SGHNT, CDR2 YENEEA. The CDR3 is made up of 15 amino acids. CDR3 bases: TGTGTCAGCAGCCGGGGACTAGCGGGAGGGCATGAGCAATTCTTC. This gives the protein CVSSRGLAGGHEQFF. Variable domain in full (rest from reference TRBV11-3 and TRBJ2-1): EAGVVQSPRYKIIEKKQPVAFWCNPISGHNTLYWYLQNLGQGPELLIRYENEEAVDDSQLPKDRFSAERLKGVDSTLKIQPAELGDSAVYLCVSSRGLAGGHEQFFGPGTRLTVL.